This T cell receptor beta chain derives from a study of PD-1 blockade in classical Hodgkin lymphoma. Study details: Treatment was intravenous nivolumab, 3 mg/kg every 2 weeks, until progression. Findings of the study overall: By C4D1, diversity of CD4+ TCRs had risen significantly, whereas that of CD8+ TCRs had not. Newly diagnosed patients were said to have less baseline TCR diversity than healthy donors did.

Produced via immunoSEQ multiplex PCR; TCRdb's table is partial and in-frame only. The data contain about 150,000 clones, approximately 72% of them singletons. As for this clone: No antigen is known for it.

Every single patient, without exception, relapsed after autologous stem cell transplantation, and brentuximab vedotin exposure varied. Each best response was a complete response, a partial response or progressive disease. The CDR3 has 15 amino acids. The V end was cut by 0 bases, the J end by 2 bases, with 10 bases between. CDR1 SGHTS and CDR2 YDEGEE come from the germline V gene. The rearrangement links TRBV5-8 to TRBJ2-3; D not resolved. Sequencing was performed on peripheral blood mononuclear cells (PBMCs), taken before the second cycle of nivolumab. This TCR derives from a human donor with classical Hodgkin lymphoma. The CDR3 DNA is TGTGCCAGCAGCTTGGAGTCGGGTTACACAGATACGCAGTATTTT. This sequence encodes CASSLESGYTDTQYF.